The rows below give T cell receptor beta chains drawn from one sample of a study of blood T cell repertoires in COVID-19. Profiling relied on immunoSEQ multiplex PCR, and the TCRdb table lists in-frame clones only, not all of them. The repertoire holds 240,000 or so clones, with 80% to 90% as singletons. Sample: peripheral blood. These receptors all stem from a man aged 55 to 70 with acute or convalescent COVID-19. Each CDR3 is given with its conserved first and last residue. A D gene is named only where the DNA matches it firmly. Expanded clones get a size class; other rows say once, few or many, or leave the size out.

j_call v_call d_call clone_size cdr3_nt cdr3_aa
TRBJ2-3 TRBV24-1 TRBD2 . TGTGCCACCGAGACTAGCGGGAGAGGGAGCACAGATACGCAGTATTTT CATETSGRGSTDTQYF
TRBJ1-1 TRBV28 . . TGTGCCAGCAGTTCTCCGGGACACCAGAACACTGAAGCTTTCTTT CASSSPGHQNTEAFF
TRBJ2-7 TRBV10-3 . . TGTGCCATCAGTGAGGGAATTAGCGGAGAGTACGAGCAGTACTTC CAISEGISGEYEQYF
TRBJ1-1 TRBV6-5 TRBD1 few TGTGCCAGCAGCCGAACGGGACAGGAGAGGACTGAAGCTTTCTTT CASSRTGQERTEAFF
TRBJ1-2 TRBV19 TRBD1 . TGTGCCAGTAGTCTCCAAATTCTGGGACAGGGAGTTTATGCTAACTATGGCTACACCTTC CASSLQILGQGVYANYGYTF
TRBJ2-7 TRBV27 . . TGTGCCAGCAGTTTTAATGGCAGGGATCGCGAGCAGTACTTC CASSFNGRDREQYF
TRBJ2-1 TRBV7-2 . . TGTGCCAGCAGCCCGCCGGGACTCTCTAATGAGCAGTTCTTC CASSPPGLSNEQFF
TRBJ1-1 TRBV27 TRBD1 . TGTGCCAGCAGTAAGGGACAGGTGAACACTGAAGCTTTCTTT CASSKGQVNTEAFF
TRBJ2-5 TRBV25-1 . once TGTGCCAGCAGTGCCGGCGGGCAGGAGACCCAGTACTTC CASSAGGQETQYF
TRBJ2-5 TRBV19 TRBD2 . TGTGCCAGTAGTCCTGGACTAGCGGGACTTGCGACCCAGTACTTC CASSPGLAGLATQYF
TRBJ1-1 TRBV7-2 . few TGTGCCAGCAGCTCGTCGGGGGGGCAAACTGAAGCTTTCTTT CASSSSGGQTEAFF
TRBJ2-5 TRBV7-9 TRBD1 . TGTGCCAGCAGCTTAGCGCGGGTACAGGGGGTAGGCCAAGAGACCCAGTACTTC CASSLARVQGVGQETQYF
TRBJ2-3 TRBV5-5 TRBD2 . TGTGCCAGCAGCGCGAGAGCGGGAGACCCCACAGATACGCAGTATTTT CASSARAGDPTDTQYF
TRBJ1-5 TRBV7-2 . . TGTGCCAGCAGCTTAGAGGGGACTGGCAATCAGCCCCAGCATTTT CASSLEGTGNQPQHF
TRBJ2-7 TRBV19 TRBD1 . TGTGCCAGTAGTATCGGGGACAGGGCCTACGAGCAGTACTTC CASSIGDRAYEQYF
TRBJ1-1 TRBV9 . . TGTGCCAGCAGCGGACAGGTGAACACTGAAGCTTTCTTT CASSGQVNTEAFF
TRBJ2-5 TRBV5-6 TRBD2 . TGTGCCAGCAGCTTTAGCGGGAGGGCAGGGGAAGAGACCCAGTACTTC CASSFSGRAGEETQYF
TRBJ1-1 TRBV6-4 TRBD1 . TGTGCCAGCAGACAGGGGGCTGGAACTGAAGCTTTCTTT CASRQGAGTEAFF
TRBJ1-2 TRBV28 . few TGTGCCAGCAGTTTACGTCCGGATGGCTACACCTTC CASSLRPDGYTF
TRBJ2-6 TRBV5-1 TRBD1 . TGCGCCAGCAGCTATCTGACAGGGTGGCCCGATTCTGGGGCCAACGTCCTGACTTTC CASSYLTGWPDSGANVLTF
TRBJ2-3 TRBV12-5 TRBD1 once TGTGCTAGTGGGCAACCACAGGGGGCCGCAGATACGCAGTATTTT CASGQPQGAADTQYF
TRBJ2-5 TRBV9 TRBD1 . TGTGCCAGCAGCCCCCCGGGACAGGGCTTAGAGACCCAGTACTTC CASSPPGQGLETQYF
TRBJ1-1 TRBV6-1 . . TGTGCCAGCAGTGGAGCGCGGGGAACTGAAGCTTTCTTT CASSGARGTEAFF
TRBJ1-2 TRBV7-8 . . TGTGCCAGCAGCTCAGTCGTCACAGATCACCCTAACTATGGCTACACCTTC CASSSVVTDHPNYGYTF
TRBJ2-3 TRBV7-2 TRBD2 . TGTGCCAGCAGCTCCACGCCCCAGCGGGGCGGGGATACGCAGTATTTT CASSSTPQRGGDTQYF
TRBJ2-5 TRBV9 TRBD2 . TGTGCCAGCAGCGTGGGGGCTAGCGGGAGCGTAGAGACCCAGTACTTC CASSVGASGSVETQYF
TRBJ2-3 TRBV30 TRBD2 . TGTGCCTGGAGTGTAGGAATAGCGGGAGGGCAGGGAGATACGCAGTATTTT CAWSVGIAGGQGDTQYF
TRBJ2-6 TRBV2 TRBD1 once TGTGCCAGCACTATCCCGACAGGGTCGGGGGCCAACGTCCTGACTTTC CASTIPTGSGANVLTF
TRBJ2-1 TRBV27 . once TGTGCCAGCTTTTCCAGCGGTTACAATGAGCAGTTCTTC CASFSSGYNEQFF
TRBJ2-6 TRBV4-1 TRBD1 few TGCGCCAGCAGCCAAGATTTCGGGACAGTGACTGGGGCCAACGTCCTGACTTTC CASSQDFGTVTGANVLTF
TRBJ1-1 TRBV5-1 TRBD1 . TGCGCCAGCAGCTTTCAGGGGGGTACTGAAGCTTTCTTT CASSFQGGTEAFF
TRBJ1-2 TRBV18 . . TGTGCCAGCTCACCGGGGGAGGGTGGCTACACCTTC CASSPGEGGYTF